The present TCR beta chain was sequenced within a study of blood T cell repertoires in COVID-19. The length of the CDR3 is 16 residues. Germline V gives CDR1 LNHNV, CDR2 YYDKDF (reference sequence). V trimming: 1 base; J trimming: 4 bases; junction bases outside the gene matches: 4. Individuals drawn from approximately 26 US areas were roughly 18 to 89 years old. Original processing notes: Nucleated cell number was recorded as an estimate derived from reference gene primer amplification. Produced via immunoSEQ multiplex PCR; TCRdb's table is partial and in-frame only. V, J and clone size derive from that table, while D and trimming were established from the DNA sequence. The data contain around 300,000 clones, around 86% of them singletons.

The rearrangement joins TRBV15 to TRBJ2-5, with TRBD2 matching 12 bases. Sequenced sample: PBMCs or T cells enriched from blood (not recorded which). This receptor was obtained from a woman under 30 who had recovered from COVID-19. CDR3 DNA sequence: TGTGCCACCAGCAGAGGGACTAGCGGGATCGGAGAGACCCAGTACTTC. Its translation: CATSRGTSGIGETQYF.